This TCR beta chain was recovered during a study of technical replicates of blood from a handful of donors. Produced via immunoSEQ multiplex PCR; TCRdb's table is partial and in-frame only. The sample includes about 80,000 clones, around 90% seen only once; the top ten take 0.3% to 0.45%. The receptor comes from a human donor in good health. Sequencing was done on a sample of T cells isolated from PBMCs.

Written as DNA, the CDR3 is TGTGCCAGTAGTATCGGGGTGAACAATCAGCCCCAGCATTTT. This gives the protein CASSIGVNNQPQHF. The V call is TRBV19, the J call TRBJ1-5; D not certain. V lost 3 bases and J lost 3, with 9 bases in between. Germline V CDR1 and CDR2: LNHDA, SQIVND (reference sequence). The CDR3 length is 14 residues.